These 24 T cell receptor beta chains were all obtained from the same sample, sequenced in a study of T cells after yellow fever vaccination. One entry per CDR3 protein, called by TCRdb with MiXCR from the 5' RACE reads. The sample shows about 320,000 distinct CDR3 sequences, approximately 12% of them seen only once. The sequenced sample was CD4+ T cells sorted from PBMCs, obtained 15 days after the yellow fever booster vaccination. Receptor source: a man aged 18-30 years who received the YFV17D yellow fever vaccine.

The chain employs TRBV12-3 or TRBV12-4 and TRBJ1-1; D may be TRBD1 (5 bases). CDR3 size: 14 residues. Trimming took 5 bases from V and 0 from J, leaving 10 bases between them. Here the CDR3 DNA reads TGTGCCAGCAGTGTACGGGGGATGAACACTGAAGCTTTCTTT. It yields the protein CASSVRGMNTEAFF.

This clonotype was detected a few times. CDR3 in DNA: TGCAGCGTTGCCGGCGGGGGGTCCTACAATGAGCAGTTCTTC. Its protein product is CSVAGGGSYNEQFF. The V gene is TRBV29-1, the J gene TRBJ2-1, with 8 bases matching TRBD2. Germline V lookup: CDR1 SQVTM, CDR2 ANQGSEA. The J segment lost 1 base and the V segment lost 4 bases, leaving 3 bases of the junction unmatched. CDR3 size: 14 residues.

This clonotype appeared many times. The chain employs TRBV4-1 and TRBJ1-6; 9 positions match TRBD1. From germline, CDR1 is MGHRA and CDR2 YSYEKL. V lost 0 bases and J lost 7; bases outside the gene matches: 4. There are 16 residues in the CDR3. Written as DNA, the CDR3 is TGCGCCAGCAGCCAAGAGGGGACAGGGTACAATTCACCCCTCCACTTT. Its protein product is CASSQEGTGYNSPLHF.

This clonotype was counted between two and nine times. The chain combines TRBV6-2 or TRBV6-3 with TRBJ2-1; possible D gene TRBD2, 5 bases. CDR1 and CDR2 (germline): MNHEY, SVGEGT. With 6 bases removed from V and 6 bases from J, the gap between germline ends came to 24 bases. CDR3 size: 17 residues. This CDR3 is CASSRVGAAGLPNEQFF. CDR3 DNA: TGTGCCAGCAGCCGCGTGGGAGCGGCCGGGTTGCCCAATGAGCAGTTCTTC.

The chain combines TRBV11-2 with TRBJ2-7; 11 bases match TRBD2. V lost 5 bases and J lost 4; bases outside the gene matches: 10. The germline V gene encodes CDR1 SGHAT and CDR2 FQNNGV. The CDR3 is made up of 16 amino acids. CDR3 in DNA: TGTGCCAGCAGCGTACCGGGACTAGCGGACCAATACGAGCAGTACGTC. Protein sequence: CASSVPGLADQYEQYV.

This clonotype has at least ten counts. The J gene is TRBJ1-1, the V gene TRBV3-1; D remains unclear. The germline V gene has CDR1 LGHDT and CDR2 YNNKEL (reference sequence). There are 13 residues in the CDR3. Trimming cost V 4 bases and J 4 bases, with 10 bases left between them. CDR3 loop: CASSPFGVTEAFF. CDR3 in DNA: TGTGCCAGCAGCCCCTTCGGGGTCACTGAAGCTTTCTTT.

This clonotype has just a few counts. This chain joins TRBV7-8 and TRBJ2-7; TRBD2 matches at 11 bases. CDR3 length: 15 amino acids. J lost 3 bases, V lost 7 bases, and 8 bases had no gene match. CDR1 and CDR2 from the germline V gene are SGHVS and FQNEAQ. In nucleotides, the CDR3 is TGTGCCAGCACCAGGACTAGCGGGTCCTGCTACGAGCAGTACGTC. Translated: CASTRTSGSCYEQYV.

This CDR3 is CSARVGLAEETQYF. DNA of the CDR3: TGCAGTGCTAGAGTTGGACTAGCGGAAGAGACCCAGTACTTC. V is TRBV20-1 and J is TRBJ2-5; the match to TRBD2 covers 10 bases. The germline V gene has CDR1 DFQATT and CDR2 SNEGSKA (reference sequence). This CDR3 spans 14 amino acids. The J segment lost 3 bases and the V segment lost 1 base, leaving 2 bases of the junction unmatched.

V and J are TRBV27 and TRBJ2-5; tentatively, D is TRBD2 (7 bases). The germline V gene has CDR1 MNHEY and CDR2 SMNVEV (reference sequence). CDR3 length: 15 amino acids. V was pared by 7 bases and J by 2 bases, with 17 bases between. For the CDR3, the DNA is TGTGCCAGCACAAGTCGGGGGGCGCGTCAAGAGACCCAGTACTTC. The encoded protein is CASTSRGARQETQYF.

Comment on this clonotype: At one boundary the junction diverges from the germline segment, which might be a read error. The CDR3, as DNA: TGTGCCAGCAAGGATACCGGGACAGGGGGCACGGATACGCAGTATTTT. It encodes CASKDTGTGGTDTQYF. The J gene is TRBJ2-3, the V gene TRBV6-1; 12 bases match TRBD1. The CDR3 contains 16 residues. Germline V gene data show CDR1 as MNHNS and CDR2 as SASEGT.

This chain joins TRBV20-1 and TRBJ2-5; D is ambiguous. V gave up 3 bases and J gave up 5 bases, with 7 bases separating them. This CDR3 has 11 residues. CDR1 and CDR2 (germline): DFQATT, SNEGSKA (reference sequence). CDR3 region: CSASRVETQYF. In DNA form, the CDR3 reads TGCAGTGCTAGCCGGGTGGAGACCCAGTACTTC.

This clonotype was detected only a few times. The gene calls are TRBV29-1 and TRBJ2-3, with D unresolved. The CDR3 has 13 amino acids. Germline CDR1 SQVTM, CDR2 ANQGSEA. V dropped 4 bases and J dropped 2 bases, with 10 bases sitting between them. The CDR3 sequence is CSVGGRLTDTQYF. The CDR3 DNA is TGCAGCGTTGGCGGCAGACTCACAGATACGCAGTATTTT.

This clonotype occurred a few times. The chain links TRBV6-1 to TRBJ2-1; D ambiguous. This CDR3 is built from 14 residues. Germline V CDR1 and CDR2: MNHNS, SASEGT. V was cut by 0 bases and J by 7 bases, with 10 bases left in between. The CDR3 sequence is CASSEAYWGNEQFF. The CDR3 DNA follows: TGTGCCAGCAGTGAAGCTTACTGGGGAAATGAGCAGTTCTTC.

About this clonotype itself: A junction boundary mismatches the germline segment, possibly from a read error. V gene TRBV6-5 combines with J gene TRBJ2-7; D is unclear. Germline V gene data show CDR1 as MNHEY and CDR2 as SVGAGI. The CDR3 loop spans 15 amino acids. In DNA form, the CDR3 reads TGTGCCAGCAGTTACTCAGTTGTTGGGTTCTACAAGCAGTACTTC. Translating it yields CASSYSVVGFYKQYF.

V gene TRBV12-3 or TRBV12-4 combines with J gene TRBJ2-1; 8 bases match TRBD1. After removal of 4 bases from V and 10 bases from J, the junction contained 15 bases not matched to a gene. CDR3 size: 16 residues. CDR3 sequence reads: CASSSPGDRPLGEQFF. The CDR3 DNA follows: TGTGCCAGCAGTTCCCCAGGGGACAGGCCTTTGGGGGAGCAGTTCTTC.

This clonotype showed up many times. This chain links TRBV7-8 with TRBJ2-3; D uncertain. Germline V gene data show CDR1 as SGHVS and CDR2 as FQNEAQ. V lost 1 base to trimming and J lost 2 bases, with 7 bases between them. This CDR3 has 14 residues. For the CDR3, the DNA is TGTGCCAGCAGCTTAGTACGACCCACAGATACGCAGTATTTT. Translated: CASSLVRPTDTQYF.

This clonotype was counted only a few times. The gene calls are TRBV6-2 or TRBV6-3 and TRBJ2-2; 12 bases line up with TRBD2. Trimming cost V 6 bases and J 4 bases; bases outside gene matches: 9. This CDR3 is built from 17 residues. Germline CDR1 is MNHEY and CDR2 is SVGEGT. The CDR3 DNA follows: TGTGCCAGCAGCGGACTAGCGGGGAGGTCGATCACCGGGGAGCTGTTTTTT. This sequence encodes CASSGLAGRSITGELFF.

This rearrangement joins TRBV20-1 to TRBJ2-5; 7 bases line up with TRBD1. The CDR3 runs 14 residues. The V gene end was trimmed by 1 base and the J gene end by 5 bases; junction bases not matched to a gene: 7. Looked up from germline, CDR1 is DFQATT and CDR2 is SNEGSKA (reference sequence). This chain's CDR3 is CSARGQTGMETQYF. CDR3 bases: TGCAGTGCTAGAGGTCAGACAGGGATGGAGACCCAGTACTTC.

There are many counts of this clonotype. V is TRBV5-1 and J is TRBJ1-1; 9 bases are shared with TRBD1. V shed 0 bases, J shed 6 bases, and the junction held 9 bases outside the gene matches. Germline V CDR1 and CDR2: SGHRS, YFSETQ. This CDR3 has 16 residues. CDR3 DNA: TGCGCCAGCAGCTTGGCGGACCCGGGACAGGGCGCTGAAGCTTTCTTT. It codes for CASSLADPGQGAEAFF.

This chain connects TRBV6-6 to TRBJ1-6, with D unclear. The germline gives CDR1 MNHNY, CDR2 SVGAGI (reference sequence). V gave up 6 bases and J gave up 10 bases, with 13 bases separating them. The CDR3 is 13 residues long. The CDR3 DNA reads as TGTGCCAGCAGACTCGGACCGGAATCACCCCTCCACTTT. Its protein product is CASRLGPESPLHF.

The genes are TRBV28 and TRBJ2-3; the match to TRBD2 covers 9 bases. Trimming at V came to 5 bases and at J to 5 bases, leaving 14 bases not matched to a gene. Germline V gene sequence: CDR1 MDHEN, CDR2 SYDVKM. This CDR3 contains 17 residues. CDR3 DNA sequence: TGTGCCAGCAGTACACCGGGGGCGGGGGGGCGTAGAGATACGCAGTATTTT. Translated: CASSTPGAGGRRDTQYF.

This clonotype was picked up many times. This chain connects TRBV28 to TRBJ2-2; D is unclear. Trimming removed 8 bases from V and 7 bases from J, with 11 bases in between. Germline-derived CDR1 and CDR2 are MDHEN and SYDVKM. The CDR3 spans 12 residues. The CDR3 DNA reads as TGTGCCAGCTCAAATAGGGTCGGGGAGCTGTTTTTT. Protein: CASSNRVGELFF. The whole variable domain, filled in from reference TRBV28 and TRBJ2-2, reads DVKVTQSSRYLVKRTGEKVFLECVQDMDHENMFWYRQDPGLGLRLIYFSYDVKMKEKGDIPEGYSVSREKKERFSLILESASTNQTSMYLCASSNRVGELFFGEGSRLTVL.

The genes are TRBV18 and TRBJ1-2, with D tentatively TRBD1 (6 bases). The CDR3 length is 13 residues. CDR1 is KGHSH, CDR2 LQKENI, per germline. Trimming removed 5 bases from V and 5 bases from J, with 12 bases in between. The CDR3: CASSLQGRYGYTF. The CDR3 nucleotides are TGTGCCAGCTCATTACAGGGCCGGTATGGCTACACCTTC. The entire variable domain, with the rest obtained from reference TRBV18 and TRBJ1-2, is as follows: NAGVMQNPRHLVRRRGQEARLRCSPMKGHSHVYWYRQLPEEGLKFMVYLQKENIIDESGMPKERFSAEFPKEGPSILRIQQVVRGDSAAYFCASSLQGRYGYTFGSGTRLTVV.

This clonotype was observed a handful of times. CDR3 residues: CASSFLAGGNYEQYV. The CDR3 DNA reads TGCGCCAGCAGTTTTCTAGCGGGGGGCAACTACGAGCAGTACGTC. V gene TRBV10-2 combines with J gene TRBJ2-7; 11 bases align to TRBD2. This CDR3 is built from 15 residues. The germline V gene has CDR1 WSHSY and CDR2 SAAADI. Trimming took 5 bases from V and 3 from J; bases not matched to a gene: 6.